The next 21 T cell receptor beta chains were all read from a single sample in a study of blood T cell repertoires in COVID-19. Method: immunoSEQ multiplex PCR; TCRdb's copy keeps in-frame clones and lacks some. The sample holds roughly 300,000 clones, around 90% seen once. What was sequenced was PBMCs or T cells enriched from blood (not recorded which). These receptors came from a woman aged 30 to 39 who had recovered from COVID-19.

This clone was detected only once. V is TRBV2 and J is TRBJ1-5; no firm D call. The V and J ends lost 11 bases and 1 base respectively, with 18 bases between them. CDR3 length equals 15 residues. The germline gives CDR1 SNHLY, CDR2 FYNNEI. The CDR3 coding sequence is TGTGCCGCCCGAGGAGGCTTGGGGAGCAATCAGCCCCAGCATTTT. Translation gives CAARGGLGSNQPQHF.

The chain has TRBV6-5 and TRBJ2-1; TRBD2 matches 9 bases. The germline V gene has CDR1 MNHEY and CDR2 SVGAGI. Trimming at V came to 6 bases and at J to 8 bases, leaving 8 bases not matched to a gene. The CDR3 runs 14 residues. DNA for the CDR3: TGTGCCAGCAGCGTAGCGGGAGTAAGGGATGAGCAGTTCTTC. This sequence encodes CASSVAGVRDEQFF.

This sequence joins TRBV18 and TRBJ2-7; 8 nucleotides agree with TRBD2. With 3 bases clipped from V and 2 bases from J, the junction kept 9 bases outside the gene matches. The V gene's germline CDR1 is KGHSH and CDR2 LQKENI. The CDR3 extends over 16 amino acids. CDR3 amino acids: CASSPRAGRGTYEQYF. In DNA form, the CDR3 reads TGTGCCAGCTCACCCCGGGCCGGGAGGGGGACCTACGAGCAGTACTTC.

About this clone itself: The same CDR3 arises from other DNA sequences in this sample as well. The rearrangement links TRBV6-2 or TRBV6-3 to TRBJ1-2; a possible D gene is TRBD1 (6 bases). The germline CDR1 and CDR2 sequences are MNHEY and SVGEGT. V was cut by 2 bases and J by 0 bases, with 7 bases left in between. The CDR3 has 14 residues. The CDR3 is CASSYRTANYGYTF. CDR3 DNA sequence: TGTGCCAGCAGTTACAGGACAGCTAACTATGGCTACACCTTC.

V and J are TRBV29-1 and TRBJ2-2; possible D gene TRBD1, 7 bases. The CDR3 loop spans 15 amino acids. V was cut by 4 bases and J by 6 bases, with 18 bases left in between. From germline, CDR1 is SQVTM and CDR2 ANQGSEA. Here the CDR3 reads CSVVLRGVHSGELFF. CDR3 coding DNA: TGCAGCGTTGTTCTCAGGGGGGTTCATTCCGGGGAGCTGTTTTTT.

This chain links TRBV28 with TRBJ1-1, with TRBD1 identical over 8 bases. The germline gives CDR1 MDHEN, CDR2 SYDVKM. Trimming removed 6 bases from V and 3 bases from J; junction bases left unmatched: 12. This CDR3 has 16 residues. The CDR3 nucleotides are TGTGCCAGCAGCTACACGACAGGGGCCAGCGACACTGAAGCTTTCTTT. Amino acid sequence: CASSYTTGASDTEAFF.

The chain employs TRBV30 and TRBJ2-5; D remains ambiguous. V lost 2 bases and J 5 bases, leaving 15 bases between the germline ends. The CDR3 sequence is 14 residues long. From germline, CDR1 is GTSNPN and CDR2 SVGIG (reference sequence). CDR3 DNA sequence: TGTGCCTGGAGTTTAGACACCACGTGGGAGACCCAGTACTTC. Translation gives CAWSLDTTWETQYF.

This sequence joins TRBV19 and TRBJ2-1, with TRBD2 matching 7 bases. Germline CDR1 and CDR2: LNHDA and SQIVND (reference sequence). Losses at the gene ends were 5 bases for V and 1 base for J; bases not matched to a gene: 5. The CDR3 is 15 residues long. CDR3 amino acids: CASSGRGQSYNEQFF. The CDR3, as DNA: TGTGCCAGTAGTGGGAGGGGCCAATCCTACAATGAGCAGTTCTTC.

The rearrangement links TRBV6-5 to TRBJ1-2; a weak D match, TRBD1 (5 bases). The CDR3 length is 14 residues. V dropped 0 bases and J dropped 4 bases, with 9 bases sitting between them. Looked up from germline, CDR1 is MNHEY and CDR2 is SVGAGI. CDR3 region: CASSYSQGSYGYTF. Written as DNA, the CDR3 is TGTGCCAGCAGTTACTCCCAGGGAAGCTATGGCTACACCTTC.

This clone appeared once. The rearrangement uses TRBV7-2 and TRBJ2-1; 9 bases match TRBD1. In germline, CDR1 is SGHTA, CDR2 FQGNSA. The CDR3 spans 16 residues. Losses at the gene ends were 1 base for V and 3 bases for J; bases not matched to a gene: 4. The chain's CDR3 is CASSLEGTGFYNEQFF. The DNA of the CDR3 is TGTGCCAGCAGCTTAGAAGGGACAGGGTTCTACAATGAGCAGTTCTTC. Full variable domain (missing parts from reference TRBV7-2 and TRBJ2-1): GAGVSQSPSNKVTEKGKDVELRCDPISGHTALYWYRQSLGQGLEFLIYFQGNSAPDKSGLPSDRFSAERTGGSVSTLTIQRTQQEDSAVYLCASSLEGTGFYNEQFFGPGTRLTVL.

J is TRBJ2-3 and V is TRBV11-2, with D maybe TRBD2 (5 bases). This CDR3 contains 15 residues. From germline, CDR1 is SGHAT and CDR2 FQNNGV. Trimming removed 3 bases from V and 0 bases from J, with 10 bases in between. The CDR3: CASSLLGGSTDTQYF. CDR3 bases: TGTGCCAGCAGCTTGCTAGGAGGAAGCACAGATACGCAGTATTTT.

The V and J genes are TRBV4-3 and TRBJ1-2; D is uncertain. V dropped 0 bases and J dropped 4 bases, with 15 bases sitting between them. From germline, CDR1 is LGHNA and CDR2 YSLEER. There are 16 residues in the CDR3. CDR3 amino acids: CASSQDLLQIGYGYTF. In DNA form, the CDR3 reads TGCGCCAGCAGCCAAGATCTCCTACAGATAGGCTATGGCTACACCTTC.

The rearrangement links TRBV6-5 to TRBJ2-7; D perhaps matches TRBD2 (6 bases). The CDR3 has 15 residues. CDR1 and CDR2 from the germline V gene are MNHEY and SVGAGI. V lost 2 bases, J lost 0 bases, and 11 bases lay in between. The CDR3 is CASSYGGTSSYEQYF. Written as DNA, the CDR3 is TGTGCCAGCAGTTACGGGGGGACGAGCTCCTACGAGCAGTACTTC.

The CDR3: CASSLAGRRSGANVLTF. DNA of the CDR3: TGTGCCAGCAGCTTGGCAGGAAGACGCTCTGGGGCCAACGTCCTGACTTTC. V gene TRBV7-9 combines with J gene TRBJ2-6; D call uncertain. Trimming pared 3 bases from V and 0 bases from J, leaving 12 bases between. The germline V gene has CDR1 SEHNR and CDR2 FQNEAQ (reference sequence). This CDR3 has 17 residues.

This rearrangement joins TRBV4-1 to TRBJ2-1; TRBD2 aligns across 9 bases. Germline V CDR1 and CDR2: MGHRA, YSYEKL. Losses at the gene ends were 2 bases for V and 7 bases for J; bases not matched to a gene: 6. CDR3 length equals 15 residues. The CDR3 sequence is CASSQLAGVGNEQFF. The CDR3 DNA follows: TGCGCCAGCAGCCAATTAGCGGGAGTGGGAAATGAGCAGTTCTTC.

This clone was detected only a few times. V and J are TRBV12-3 or TRBV12-4 and TRBJ2-7; 9 positions match TRBD1. The trim removed 6 bases at V and 6 bases at J, leaving 6 bases unmatched. The length of the CDR3 is 13 residues. CDR3 residues: CASRPGQGPEQYF. CDR3 bases: TGTGCCAGCAGACCGGGACAGGGACCCGAGCAGTACTTC.

The chain has TRBV5-4 and TRBJ1-5; D is unclear. V shed 0 bases and J shed 0 bases, with 4 bases lying between them. The CDR3 consists of 14 residues. Germline values: CDR1 SGHNT, CDR2 YYREEE (reference sequence). CDR3 protein: CASSLDSSNQPQHF. The CDR3 DNA follows: TGTGCCAGCAGCTTGGACAGTAGCAATCAGCCCCAGCATTTT.

The rearrangement uses TRBV21-1 and TRBJ2-5; TRBD1 is the table's D call, not checked against the DNA. TRBV21-1 is labeled a pseudogene. This CDR3 contains 16 residues. The CDR3 region is CARGRIRGLFFETQYF. The CDR3 nucleotides read TGTGCCCGTGGGCGGATAAGGGGGCTGTTTTTTGAGACCCAGTACTTC.

The V gene is TRBV7-2, the J gene TRBJ2-1, with D unresolved. The germline V gene has CDR1 SGHTA and CDR2 FQGNSA. CDR3 size: 15 residues. V shed 5 bases and J shed 0 bases, with 11 bases lying between them. Here the CDR3 reads CASSPTSGSYNEQFF. DNA of the CDR3: TGTGCCAGCAGCCCGACGTCGGGCTCCTACAATGAGCAGTTCTTC.

The CDR3 DNA reads as TGTGCCAGCAGTGACTACAGGGGGACCGGGGAGCTGTTTTTT. Its protein product is CASSDYRGTGELFF. V gene TRBV6-4 combines with J gene TRBJ2-2; 8 bases are a match to TRBD1. V lost 1 base to trimming and J lost 5 bases; unmatched junction nucleotides: 0. CDR1 and CDR2 from the germline V gene are MRHNA and SNTAGT. This CDR3 spans 14 amino acids.

This sequence joins TRBV19 and TRBJ2-7, with a weak D call TRBD1 (8 bases). Germline-derived CDR1 and CDR2 are LNHDA and SQIVND (reference sequence). The CDR3 runs 15 residues. The V end was cut by 5 bases, the J end by 3 bases, with 17 bases between. DNA of the CDR3: TGTGCCAGTAGTCAGAACAGGGGGAGGGACTACGAGCAGTACTTC. Its translation: CASSQNRGRDYEQYF.